These 4 T cell receptor beta chains originate from one sample sequenced in a study of T cells in Graves' hyperthyroidism and ophthalmopathy. Amplified TCR beta CDR3 regions came from RNA transcripts. HTBI primers were the set used in a first-round RT-PCR of the TCR CDR3. TCRdb independently ran MiXCR on the multiplex PCR reads; one entry per CDR3 protein. Seen here are approximately 270,000 distinct CDR3 sequences, about 14% observed once, and the top ten hold roughly 15%. The sequenced sample was blood. The receptors were gathered from a woman aged 40 to 50 with Graves' hyperthyroidism that later progressed to Graves' ophthalmopathy.

As concerns this clonotype: This may stem from a read error, because a much larger clone lies one nucleotide away. No conserved phenylalanine or tryptophan ends this CDR3, so it is likely a read error. This chain joins TRBV7-9 and TRBJ1-4, with D possibly matching TRBD1 (5 bases). This CDR3 region has 13 residues. Trimming removed 6 bases from V and 4 bases from J, with 9 bases in between. Per germline, CDR1 SEHNR and CDR2 FQNEAQ (reference sequence). This CDR3 reads CASRGTINEKLFC. The CDR3 DNA reads as TGTGCCAGCAGAGGGACCATTAATGAAAAACTGTTTTGT.

The sample holds many counts of this clonotype. The genes are TRBV25-1 and TRBJ2-5; tentative D call: TRBD1 (6 bases). The germline gives CDR1 MGHDK, CDR2 SYGVNS. The CDR3 is made up of 15 amino acids. The V end was cut by 2 bases, the J end by 5 bases, with 15 bases between. The CDR3 loop is CASSEGSGGWETQYF. CDR3 coding DNA: TGTGCCAGCAGTGAAGGGTCTGGGGGCTGGGAGACCCAGTACTTC.

This clonotype was observed many times. The chain employs TRBV6-1 and TRBJ2-5, with 10 bases identical to TRBD1. V dropped 5 bases and J dropped 3; count of bases not matched to a gene: 6. The germline V gene encodes CDR1 MNHNS and CDR2 SASEGT. The CDR3 has 15 residues. In DNA, the CDR3 is TGTGCCAGCAGTATTACCGGACAGGGGGAAGAGACCCAGTACTTC. Translating it yields CASSITGQGEETQYF.

In its sample, this clonotype was seen a few times. The V and J genes are TRBV7-9 and TRBJ2-7; D may be TRBD1 (5 bases). The CDR3 spans 15 residues. Germline V lookup: CDR1 SEHNR, CDR2 FQNEAQ (reference sequence). Trimming left V 5 bases short and J 0 bases short, with 14 bases between. CDR3 loop: CASSRAGALSYEQYF. The CDR3 nucleotides read TGTGCCAGCAGCCGGGCTGGGGCCCTCTCCTACGAGCAGTACTTC.